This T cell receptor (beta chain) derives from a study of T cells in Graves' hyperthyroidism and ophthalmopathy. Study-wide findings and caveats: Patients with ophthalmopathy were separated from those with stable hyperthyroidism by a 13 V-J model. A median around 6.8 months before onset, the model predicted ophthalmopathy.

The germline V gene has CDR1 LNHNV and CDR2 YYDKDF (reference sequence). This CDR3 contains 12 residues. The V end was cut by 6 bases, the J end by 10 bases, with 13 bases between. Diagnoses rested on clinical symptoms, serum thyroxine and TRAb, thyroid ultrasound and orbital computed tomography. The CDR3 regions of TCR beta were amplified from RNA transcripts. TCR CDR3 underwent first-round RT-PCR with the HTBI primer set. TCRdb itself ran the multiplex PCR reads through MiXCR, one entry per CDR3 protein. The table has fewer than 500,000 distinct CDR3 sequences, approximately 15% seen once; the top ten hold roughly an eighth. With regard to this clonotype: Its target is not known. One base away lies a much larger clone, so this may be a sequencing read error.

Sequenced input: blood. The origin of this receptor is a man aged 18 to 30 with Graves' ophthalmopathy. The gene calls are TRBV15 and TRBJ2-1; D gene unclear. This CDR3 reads CATRGVSYEQFF. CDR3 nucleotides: TGTGCCACCAGAGGCGTCTCCTACGAGCAGTTCTTC.